Below, 20 T cell receptor beta chains from the same sample are listed, as sequenced in a study of CD8+ T cells in alopecia areata. Isolated RNA was reverse transcribed into cDNA used as the sequencing template. Produced via immunoSEQ multiplex PCR; TCRdb's table is partial and in-frame only. The sample holds around 250,000 clones; less than 80% are singletons and the top ten take approximately 1.2%. The sequences come from CD4+ T cells sorted from blood, collected at week 0. The receptors come from a human donor with alopecia areata.

V gene TRBV19 combines with J gene TRBJ1-2; 9 bases are shared with TRBD1. The length of the CDR3 is 15 residues. V dropped 0 bases and J dropped 6; count of bases not matched to a gene: 5. In germline, CDR1 is LNHDA, CDR2 SQIVND (reference sequence). The CDR3 DNA is TGTGCCAGTAGTATAGATCTTTGGACAGGGGATGGCTACACCTTC. Encoded protein: CASSIDLWTGDGYTF. The variable domain in full, with the rest retrieved from reference TRBV19 and TRBJ1-2, is DGGITQSPKYLFRKEGQNVTLSCEQNLNHDAMYWYRQDPGQGLRLIYYSQIVNDFQKGDIAEGYSVSREKKESFPLTVTSAQKNPTAFYLCASSIDLWTGDGYTFGSGTRLTVV.

This chain links TRBV5-6 with TRBJ2-7; TRBD1 is a possible D gene (6 bases). The germline V gene has CDR1 SGHDT and CDR2 YYEEEE. Trimming shortened V by 0 bases and J by 6 bases, and 13 bases separated the two germline ends. The CDR3 consists of 14 residues. CDR3 in amino acids: CASSLAPQGGEQYF. For the CDR3, the DNA is TGTGCCAGCAGCTTGGCCCCACAGGGCGGCGAGCAGTACTTC.

This chain uses TRBV29-1 with TRBJ2-7; D possibly corresponds to TRBD1 (6 bases). Germline lookup yields CDR1 SQVTM and CDR2 ANQGSEA. The CDR3 spans 14 residues. DNA of the CDR3: TGCAGTATCCTCTCCCGGGACAATCAGAACGAGCAGTACTTC. It yields the protein CSILSRDNQNEQYF.

This clone has only a few counts. This sample also contains other DNA sequences that code for the same CDR3. The J gene is TRBJ1-2, the V gene TRBV29-1, with D maybe TRBD1 (5 bases). Deletions cut 6 bases from V and 3 bases from J, with 11 bases between. Germline CDR1 is SQVTM and CDR2 is ANQGSEA. The CDR3 loop spans 12 amino acids. The CDR3 bases are TGCAGCGTACGGAGGGGTGACTATGGCTACACCTTC. It codes for CSVRRGDYGYTF.

The genes are TRBV30 and TRBJ1-2; 7 bases map to TRBD1. The CDR3 has 13 amino acids. CDR1 is GTSNPN and CDR2 is SVGIG in the germline V gene (reference sequence). The V gene end was trimmed by 0 bases and the J gene end by 8 bases; junction bases not matched to a gene: 6. The CDR3, as DNA: TGTGCCTGGAGTGTACAAACAGGGGTAGGCTACACCTTC. Its protein is CAWSVQTGVGYTF.

This clone was seen only a few times. V gene TRBV29-1 combines with J gene TRBJ2-2; D may be TRBD2 (7 bases). V was clipped by 3 bases and J by 2 bases, with 16 bases between them. The germline CDR1 and CDR2 sequences are SQVTM and ANQGSEA. The CDR3 has 16 amino acids. The CDR3 loop is CSVEGPGGLNTGELFF. For the CDR3, the DNA is TGCAGCGTTGAGGGCCCCGGGGGGCTTAACACCGGGGAGCTGTTTTTT.

This clone was detected once. CDR3 residues: CATSSPSGDRVGQPQHF. Here the CDR3 DNA reads TGTGCCACCAGCAGTCCCTCAGGGGACAGGGTGGGTCAGCCCCAGCATTTT. The genes are TRBV15 and TRBJ1-5, with TRBD1 identical over 9 bases. The CDR3 runs to 17 residues. CDR1 and CDR2 from the germline V gene are LNHNV and YYDKDF (reference sequence). Trimming took 3 bases from V and 6 from J; bases not matched to a gene: 12.

This clone was seen a few times. J is TRBJ1-2 and V is TRBV7-2, with D possibly TRBD1 on 5 matching bases. Germline CDR1 reads SGHTA; CDR2 reads FQGNSA. CDR3 length: 14 residues. The germline V and J ends were trimmed by 0 bases and 3 bases, with 8 bases remaining between them. The chain's CDR3 is CASSLARAYYGYTF. The DNA of the CDR3 is TGTGCCAGCAGCTTAGCCAGGGCTTACTATGGCTACACCTTC.

The chain has TRBV25-1 and TRBJ2-5, with D tentatively TRBD1 or TRBD2 (5 bases each). Germline V gene lookup returns CDR1 MGHDK and CDR2 SYGVNS. This CDR3 has 15 amino acids. V was shortened by 4 bases and J by 5 bases, with 17 bases between the two germline ends. CDR3 in DNA: TGTGCCAGCAGTGCTCTTGGGGGAGAAGTCGAGACCCAGTACTTC. Translating it yields CASSALGGEVETQYF. Combining the CDR3 with reference TRBV25-1 and TRBJ2-5 gives the whole variable domain EADIYQTPRYLVIGTGKKITLECSQTMGHDKMYWYQQDPGMELHLIHYSYGVNSTEKGDLSSESTVSRIRTEHFPLTLESARPSHTSQYLCASSALGGEVETQYFGPGTRLLVL.

The J gene is TRBJ2-5, the V gene TRBV10-2; D not resolved. The ends were cut back, 3 bases at V and 5 bases at J, with 10 bases in the middle. The CDR3 is 13 amino acids. Germline-derived CDR1 and CDR2 are WSHSY and SAAADI. In DNA form, the CDR3 reads TGCGCCAGCAGTGACCCAGGCAGGGAGACCCAGTACTTC. Translated, it gives CASSDPGRETQYF.

The rearrangement links TRBV29-1 to TRBJ2-5; D is perhaps TRBD1 (5 bases). Germline-derived CDR1 and CDR2 are SQVTM and ANQGSEA. CDR3 length equals 13 residues. V gave up 4 bases and J gave up 0 bases, with 9 bases separating them. The CDR3 nucleotides are TGCAGCGTTGTAGGGGCTTACCAAGAGACCCAGTACTTC. It is translated as CSVVGAYQETQYF.

This clone was counted between two and nine times. The gene calls are TRBV20-1 and TRBJ1-6; possibly TRBD1 for D (5 bases). Trimming removed 5 bases from V and 10 bases from J, with 9 bases in between. CDR3 length: 11 amino acids. Germline V gene data show CDR1 as DFQATT and CDR2 as SNEGSKA (reference sequence). CDR3: CSAGGGSPLHF. CDR3 sequence (DNA): TGCAGTGCTGGGGGGGGGTCACCCCTCCACTTT.

CDR3 loop: CASSRDSVGTDTQYF. DNA of the CDR3: TGTGCCAGTAGCCGGGACTCCGTGGGCACAGATACGCAGTATTTT. This chain joins TRBV19 and TRBJ2-3; D might be TRBD2 (6 bases). CDR3 size: 15 residues. V gave up 6 bases and J gave up 1 base, with 14 bases separating them. The germline CDR1 and CDR2 sequences are LNHDA and SQIVND (reference sequence).

The chain has TRBV29-1 and TRBJ2-5; D is unresolved. Trimming stripped 7 bases from V and 2 bases from J, with 11 bases between. Germline assignment: CDR1 SQVTM and CDR2 ANQGSEA. This CDR3 has 12 amino acids. CDR3 in DNA: TGCAGCGCCCGTTTCGGACAAGAGACCCAGTACTTC. Residues: CSARFGQETQYF.

The gene calls are TRBV12-5 and TRBJ2-5; D is undetermined. The length of the CDR3 is 13 residues. Germline CDR1 LGHNT, CDR2 FRNRAP. Trimming shortened V by 3 bases and J by 7 bases, and 12 bases separated the two germline ends. CDR3 bases: TGTGCTAGTGGTTTCAGCCTTTCTGGGACCCAGTACTTC. It encodes CASGFSLSGTQYF.

The CDR3 DNA sequence: TGTGCCAGCAGCCGAATCCCACACAGGGACCAGCCCCAGCATTTT. Encoded protein: CASSRIPHRDQPQHF. J is TRBJ1-5 and V is TRBV27; perhaps TRBD1 as D (6 bases). The CDR3 sequence is 15 residues long. V lost 6 bases and J lost 7, with 19 bases in between. Germline assignment: CDR1 MNHEY and CDR2 SMNVEV (reference sequence).

This clone was observed many times. This rearrangement joins TRBV4-2 to TRBJ1-5; D perhaps matches TRBD1 (6 bases). The CDR3 runs to 14 residues. Deletions cut 1 base from V and 9 bases from J, with 13 bases between. Germline loops: CDR1 LGHNA, CDR2 YNFKEQ. The CDR3, as DNA: TGTGCCAGCAGCCAAGTCAGGGGAAGGGGGCCCCAGCATTTT. Translating gives CASSQVRGRGPQHF.

The chain employs TRBV9 and TRBJ2-5; D is uncertain. The CDR3 contains 15 residues. Germline-derived CDR1 and CDR2 are SGDLS and YYNGEE. The V gene lost 0 bases and the J gene lost 1 base, with 10 bases spanning the gap. The CDR3 region is CASSVGTQTQETQYF. The CDR3 region has the DNA TGTGCCAGCAGCGTAGGGACCCAGACCCAAGAGACCCAGTACTTC. Filled out from reference TRBV9 and TRBJ2-5, the complete variable domain reads DSGVTQTPKHLITATGQRVTLRCSPRSGDLSVYWYQQSLDQGLQFLIQYYNGEERAKGNILERFSAQQFPDLHSELNLSSLELGDSALYFCASSVGTQTQETQYFGPGTRLLVL.

V usage is TRBV5-1 and J usage is TRBJ1-5; 8 bases fit TRBD1. Unmatched junction bases numbered 4, after V lost 4 bases and J lost 4 bases. Germline V gene lookup returns CDR1 SGHRS and CDR2 YFSETQ. This CDR3 has 14 amino acids. CDR3 amino acids: CASSNGTGNQPQHF. The CDR3 coding sequence is TGCGCCAGCAGCAACGGGACAGGTAATCAGCCCCAGCATTTT.

The gene calls are TRBV25-1 and TRBJ2-3, with D possibly TRBD1 on 6 matching bases. V lost 9 bases to trimming and J lost 0 bases, with 13 bases between them. Germline values: CDR1 MGHDK, CDR2 SYGVNS. This CDR3 is 14 amino acids long. The CDR3 loop is CASAQGISTDTQYF. The DNA of the CDR3 is TGTGCCAGTGCTCAGGGGATTAGCACAGATACGCAGTATTTT.